This T cell receptor beta chain was found in a study of technical replicates of blood from several donors. This clone appeared a single time. Repertoires were generated with immunoSEQ multiplex PCR, while TCRdb's copy carries only in-frame clones and drops some. Of around 70,000 clones in the sample, about 97% were seen once. The germline V gene encodes CDR1 SGHTA and CDR2 FQGTGA. CDR3 length: 16 amino acids. The V end was cut by 5 bases, the J end by 1 base, with 16 bases between. The sample taken for sequencing was T cells isolated from PBMCs. The rearrangement uses TRBV7-3 and TRBJ2-3; a possible D gene is TRBD2 (6 bases). The TCR sequence derives from a human donor in good health. The CDR3 is CASSQTPGVGTDTQYF. CDR3 DNA: TGTGCCAGCAGCCAGACTCCGGGGGTGGGCACAGATACGCAGTATTTT.